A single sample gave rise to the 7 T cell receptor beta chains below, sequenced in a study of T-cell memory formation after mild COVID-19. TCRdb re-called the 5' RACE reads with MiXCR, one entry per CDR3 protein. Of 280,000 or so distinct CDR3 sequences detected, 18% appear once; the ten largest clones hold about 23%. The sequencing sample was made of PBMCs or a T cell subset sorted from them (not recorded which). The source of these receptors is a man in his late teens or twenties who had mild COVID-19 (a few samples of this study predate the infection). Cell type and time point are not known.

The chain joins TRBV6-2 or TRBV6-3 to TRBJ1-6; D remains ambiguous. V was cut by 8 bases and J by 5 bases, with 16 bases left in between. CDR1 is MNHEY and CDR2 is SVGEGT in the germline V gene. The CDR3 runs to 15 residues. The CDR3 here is CASRPEIWNNSPLHF. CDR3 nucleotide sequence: TGTGCCAGCCGACCTGAGATATGGAATAATTCACCCCTCCACTTT.

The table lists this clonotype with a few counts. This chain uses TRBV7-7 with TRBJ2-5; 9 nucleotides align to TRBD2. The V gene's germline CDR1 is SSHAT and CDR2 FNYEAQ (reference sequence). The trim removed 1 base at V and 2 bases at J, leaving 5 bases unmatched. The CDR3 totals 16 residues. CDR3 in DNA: TGTGCCAGCAGCTTAGGGGGCAGCGGGGGGCAAGAGACCCAGTACTTC. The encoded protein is CASSLGGSGGQETQYF.

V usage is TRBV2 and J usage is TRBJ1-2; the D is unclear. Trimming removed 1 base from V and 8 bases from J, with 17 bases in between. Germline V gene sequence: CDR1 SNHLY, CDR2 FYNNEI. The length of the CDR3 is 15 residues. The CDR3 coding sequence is TGTGCCAGCAGTGAAGAGGTTTGGGGAAGAGGGGGCTACACCTTC. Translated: CASSEEVWGRGGYTF.

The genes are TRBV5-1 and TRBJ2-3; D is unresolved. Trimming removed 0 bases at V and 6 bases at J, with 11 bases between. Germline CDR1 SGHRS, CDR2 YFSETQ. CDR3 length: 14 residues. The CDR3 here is CASSLDPPPDTQYF. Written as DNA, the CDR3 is TGCGCCAGCAGCTTGGATCCTCCCCCGGATACGCAGTATTTT.

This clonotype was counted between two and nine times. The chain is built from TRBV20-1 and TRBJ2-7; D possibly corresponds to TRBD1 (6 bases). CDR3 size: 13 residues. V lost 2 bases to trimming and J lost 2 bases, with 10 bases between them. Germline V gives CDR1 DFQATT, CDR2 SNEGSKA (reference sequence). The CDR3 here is CSARRQATYEQYV. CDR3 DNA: TGCAGTGCTAGAAGACAGGCGACCTACGAGCAGTACGTC.

In DNA form, the CDR3 reads TGTGCCAGCAGAACGGGACAGAAACAGCCCCAGCATTTT. Translating it yields CASRTGQKQPQHF. The rearrangement joins TRBV28 to TRBJ1-5, with 7 bases lining up with TRBD1. After removal of 6 bases from V and 7 bases from J, the junction contained 6 bases not matched to a gene. This CDR3 has 13 amino acids. The V gene's germline CDR1 is MDHEN and CDR2 SYDVKM.

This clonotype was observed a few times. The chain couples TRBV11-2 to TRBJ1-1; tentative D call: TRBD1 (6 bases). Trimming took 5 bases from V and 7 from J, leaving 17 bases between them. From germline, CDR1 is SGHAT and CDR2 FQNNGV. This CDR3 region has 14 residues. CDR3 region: CASSLTGSGFEAFF. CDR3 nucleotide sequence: TGTGCCAGCAGCCTGACAGGCTCTGGTTTTGAAGCTTTCTTT.